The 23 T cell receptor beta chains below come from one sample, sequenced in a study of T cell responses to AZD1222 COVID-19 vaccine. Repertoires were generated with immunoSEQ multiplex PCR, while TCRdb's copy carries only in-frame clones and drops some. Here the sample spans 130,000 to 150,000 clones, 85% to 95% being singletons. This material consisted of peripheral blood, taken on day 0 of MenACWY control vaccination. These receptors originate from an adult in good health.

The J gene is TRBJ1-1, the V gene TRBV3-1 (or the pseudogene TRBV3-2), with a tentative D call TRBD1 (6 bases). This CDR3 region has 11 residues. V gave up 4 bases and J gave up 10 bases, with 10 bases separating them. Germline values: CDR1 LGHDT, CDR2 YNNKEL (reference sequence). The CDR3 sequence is CASSPGERAFF. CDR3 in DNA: TGTGCCAGCAGCCCAGGGGAACGAGCTTTCTTT.

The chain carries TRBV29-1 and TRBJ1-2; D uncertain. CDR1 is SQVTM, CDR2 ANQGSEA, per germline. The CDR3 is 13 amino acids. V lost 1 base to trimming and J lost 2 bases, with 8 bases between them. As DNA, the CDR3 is TGCAGCGTTGAAGTCGAAGCAAACTATGGCTACACCTTC. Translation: CSVEVEANYGYTF.

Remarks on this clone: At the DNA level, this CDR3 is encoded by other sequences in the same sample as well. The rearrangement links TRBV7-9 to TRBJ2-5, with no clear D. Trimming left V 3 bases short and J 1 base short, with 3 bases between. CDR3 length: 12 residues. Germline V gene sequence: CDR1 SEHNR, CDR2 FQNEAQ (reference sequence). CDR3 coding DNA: TGTGCCAGCAGCTTCTCCCAAGAGACCCAGTACTTC. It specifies CASSFSQETQYF.

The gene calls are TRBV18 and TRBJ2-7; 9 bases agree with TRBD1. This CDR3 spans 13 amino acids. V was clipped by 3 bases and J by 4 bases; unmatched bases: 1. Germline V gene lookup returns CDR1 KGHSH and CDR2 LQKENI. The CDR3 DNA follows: TGTGCCAGCTCACCGACAGGGGGATACGAGCAGTACTTC. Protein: CASSPTGGYEQYF.

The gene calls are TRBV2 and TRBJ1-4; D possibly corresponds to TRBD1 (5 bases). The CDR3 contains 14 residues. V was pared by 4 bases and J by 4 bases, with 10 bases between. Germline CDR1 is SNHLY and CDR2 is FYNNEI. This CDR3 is CASSGGLSNEKLFF. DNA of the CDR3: TGTGCCAGCAGTGGGGGACTGAGTAATGAAAAACTGTTTTTT.

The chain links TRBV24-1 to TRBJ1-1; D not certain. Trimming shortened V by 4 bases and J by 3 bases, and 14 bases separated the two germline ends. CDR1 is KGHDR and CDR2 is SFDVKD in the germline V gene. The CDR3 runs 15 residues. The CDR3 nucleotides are TGTGCCACCAGTGAGGAGCCGCTGGTCGACACTGAAGCTTTCTTT. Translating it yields CATSEEPLVDTEAFF.

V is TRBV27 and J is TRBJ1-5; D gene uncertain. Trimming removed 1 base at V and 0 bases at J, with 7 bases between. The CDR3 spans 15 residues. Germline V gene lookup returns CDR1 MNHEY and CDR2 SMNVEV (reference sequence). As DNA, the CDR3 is TGTGCCAGCAGTTTATTTGCAGGTAGCAATCAGCCCCAGCATTTT. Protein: CASSLFAGSNQPQHF.

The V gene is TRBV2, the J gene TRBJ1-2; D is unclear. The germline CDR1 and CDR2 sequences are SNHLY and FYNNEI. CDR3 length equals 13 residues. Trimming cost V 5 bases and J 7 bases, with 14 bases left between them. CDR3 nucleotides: TGTGCCAGCAGTTCTGACATTCGGGGTGGCTACACCTTC. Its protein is CASSSDIRGGYTF.

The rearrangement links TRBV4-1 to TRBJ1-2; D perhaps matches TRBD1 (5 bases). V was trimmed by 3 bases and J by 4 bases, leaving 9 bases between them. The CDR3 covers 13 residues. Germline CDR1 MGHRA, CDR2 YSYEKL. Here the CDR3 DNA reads TGCGCCAGCAGCCAGTTCGACAGCTATGGCTACACCTTC. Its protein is CASSQFDSYGYTF.

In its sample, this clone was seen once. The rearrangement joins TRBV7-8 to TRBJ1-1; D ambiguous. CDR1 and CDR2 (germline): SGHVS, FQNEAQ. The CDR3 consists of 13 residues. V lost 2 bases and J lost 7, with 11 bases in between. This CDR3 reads CASSLSGRLEAFF. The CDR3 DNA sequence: TGTGCCAGCAGCTTATCGGGGAGGCTTGAAGCTTTCTTT.

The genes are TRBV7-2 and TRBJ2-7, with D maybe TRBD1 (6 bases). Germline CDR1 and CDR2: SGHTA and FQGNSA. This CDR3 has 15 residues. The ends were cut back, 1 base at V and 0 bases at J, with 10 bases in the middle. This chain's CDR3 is CASSLEQGSSYEQYF. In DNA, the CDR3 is TGTGCCAGCAGCTTAGAACAGGGCTCCTCCTACGAGCAGTACTTC.

DNA of the CDR3: TGTGCCAGCAACCAGGGTGACTACGAGCAGTACTTC. Amino acid sequence: CASNQGDYEQYF. The chain joins TRBV28 to TRBJ2-7, with D possibly being TRBD1 (5 bases). Trimming pared 7 bases from V and 3 bases from J, leaving 10 bases between. Germline V CDR1 and CDR2: MDHEN, SYDVKM. The CDR3 loop spans 12 amino acids.

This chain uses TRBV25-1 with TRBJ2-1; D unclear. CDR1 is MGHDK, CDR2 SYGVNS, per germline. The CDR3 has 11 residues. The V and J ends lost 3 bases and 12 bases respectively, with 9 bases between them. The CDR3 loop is CASSEVSRQFF. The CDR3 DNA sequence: TGTGCCAGCAGTGAGGTGTCTCGGCAGTTCTTC.

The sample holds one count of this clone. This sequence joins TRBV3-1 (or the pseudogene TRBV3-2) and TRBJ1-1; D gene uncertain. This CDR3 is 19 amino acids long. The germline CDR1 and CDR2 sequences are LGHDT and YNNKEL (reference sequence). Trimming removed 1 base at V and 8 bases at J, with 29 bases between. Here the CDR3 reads CASSQGAPGVISTRSEAFF. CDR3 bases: TGTGCCAGCAGCCAAGGGGCCCCCGGAGTTATTAGCACAAGAAGCGAAGCTTTCTTT.

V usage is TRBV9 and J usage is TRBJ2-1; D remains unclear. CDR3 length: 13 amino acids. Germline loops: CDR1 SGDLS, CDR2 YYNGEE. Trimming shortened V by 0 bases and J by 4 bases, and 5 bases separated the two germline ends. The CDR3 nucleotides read TGTGCCAGCAGCGTAGACTGGTACAATGAGCAGTTCTTC. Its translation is CASSVDWYNEQFF.

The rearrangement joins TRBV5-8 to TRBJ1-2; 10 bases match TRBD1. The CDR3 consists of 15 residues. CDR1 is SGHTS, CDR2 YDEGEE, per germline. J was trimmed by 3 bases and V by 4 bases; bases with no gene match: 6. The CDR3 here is CASSVGTGVDYGYTF. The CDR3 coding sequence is TGTGCCAGCAGCGTTGGGACAGGGGTCGACTATGGCTACACCTTC. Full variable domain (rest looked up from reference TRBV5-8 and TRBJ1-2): EAGVTQSPTHLIKTRGQQATLRCSPISGHTSVYWYQQALGLGLQFLLWYDEGEERNRGNFPPRFSGRQFPNYSSELNVNALELEDSALYLCASSVGTGVDYGYTFGSGTRLTVV.

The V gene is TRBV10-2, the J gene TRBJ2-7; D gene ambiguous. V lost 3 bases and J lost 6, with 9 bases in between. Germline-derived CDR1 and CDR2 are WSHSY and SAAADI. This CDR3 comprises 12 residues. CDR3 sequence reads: CASSEWPSEQYF. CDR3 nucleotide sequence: TGCGCCAGCAGTGAATGGCCCTCCGAGCAGTACTTC.

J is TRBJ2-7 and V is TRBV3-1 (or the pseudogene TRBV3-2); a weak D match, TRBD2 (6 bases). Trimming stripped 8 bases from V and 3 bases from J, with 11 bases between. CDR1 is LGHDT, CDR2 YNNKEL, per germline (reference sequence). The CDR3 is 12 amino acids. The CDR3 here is CASGYGGYEQYF. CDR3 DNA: TGTGCCAGCGGGTACGGGGGCTACGAGCAGTACTTC.

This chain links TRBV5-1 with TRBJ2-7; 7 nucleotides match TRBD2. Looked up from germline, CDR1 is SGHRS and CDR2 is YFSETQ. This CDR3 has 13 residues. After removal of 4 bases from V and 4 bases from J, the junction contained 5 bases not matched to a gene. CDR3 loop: CASSVSGEYEQYF. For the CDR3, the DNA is TGCGCCAGCAGCGTGAGCGGGGAGTACGAGCAGTACTTC.

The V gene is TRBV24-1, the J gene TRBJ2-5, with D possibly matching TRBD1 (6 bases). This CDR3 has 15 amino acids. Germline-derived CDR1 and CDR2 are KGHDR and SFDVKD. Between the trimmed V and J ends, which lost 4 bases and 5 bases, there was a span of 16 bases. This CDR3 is CATSDREQGLETQYF. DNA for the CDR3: TGTGCCACCAGTGACCGGGAACAGGGTCTTGAGACCCAGTACTTC.

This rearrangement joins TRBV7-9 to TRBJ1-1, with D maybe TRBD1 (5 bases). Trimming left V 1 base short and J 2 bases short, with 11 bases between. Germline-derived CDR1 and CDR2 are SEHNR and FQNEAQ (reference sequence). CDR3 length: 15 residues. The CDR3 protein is CASSLEGVINTEAFF. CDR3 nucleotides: TGTGCCAGCAGCTTAGAAGGGGTCATCAACACTGAAGCTTTCTTT.

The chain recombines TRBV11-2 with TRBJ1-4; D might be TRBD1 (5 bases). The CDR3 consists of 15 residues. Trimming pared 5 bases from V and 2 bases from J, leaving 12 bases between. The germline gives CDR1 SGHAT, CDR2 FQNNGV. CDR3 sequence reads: CASSPGHQTNEKLFF. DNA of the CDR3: TGTGCCAGCAGCCCAGGGCACCAGACTAATGAAAAACTGTTTTTT.

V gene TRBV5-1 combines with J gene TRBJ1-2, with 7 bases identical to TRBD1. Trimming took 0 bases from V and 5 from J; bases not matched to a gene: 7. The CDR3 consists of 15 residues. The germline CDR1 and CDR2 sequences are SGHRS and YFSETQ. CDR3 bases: TGCGCCAGCAGCTTGGACAGGGGAGATTCTTATGGCTACACCTTC. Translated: CASSLDRGDSYGYTF.